This paragraph covers one T cell receptor beta chain sequence. The antigen is undetermined. The CDR3 has 14 amino acids. Germline CDR1 MNHEY, CDR2 SVGAGI. Libraries were UMI-labeled 5' RACE TRB cDNA. TCRdb derives one entry per CDR3 protein from the 5' RACE reads, leaving out DNA. This repertoire includes some 150,000 distinct CDR3 sequences. The data belong to a study of CXCR3-negative and CXCR3-positive naive CD8 T cells. Whole-study results and caveats: Unlike memory cells, which differed, naive CXCR3-negative and CXCR3-positive cells had similar TRBV-TRBJ usage. Both of the naive subsets showed about the same high diversity, but memory CD8+ cells had much less. The study found more hydrophobic TRB CDR3s in CXCR3-positive naive cells than in CXCR3-negative naive cells. From TRB CDR3 properties, TCR strength was inferred; surface CD5 did not differ between naive subsets.

Material: naive CXCR3+ CD8+ T cells from blood. The subset here: CD45RO-CCR7+CD27+CD95- naive CD8+ T cells expressing CXCR3 (TNR3+). The chain carries TRBV6-5 and TRBJ1-1; TCRdb's D call of TRBD1 is untestable without DNA. The origin of this receptor is a human donor in good health. Some clones in this sample may be carry-over from other donors' samples. CDR3 amino acids: CASRADREVTEAFF.